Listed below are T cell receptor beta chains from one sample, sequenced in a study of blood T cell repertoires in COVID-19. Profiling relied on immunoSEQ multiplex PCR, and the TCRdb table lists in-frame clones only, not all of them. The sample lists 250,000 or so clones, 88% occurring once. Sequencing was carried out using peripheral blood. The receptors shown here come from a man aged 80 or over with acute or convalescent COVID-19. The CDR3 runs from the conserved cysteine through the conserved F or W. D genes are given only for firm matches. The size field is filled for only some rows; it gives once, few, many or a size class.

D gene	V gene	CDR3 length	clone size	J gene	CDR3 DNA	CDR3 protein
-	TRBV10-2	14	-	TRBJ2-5	TGCGCCAGCAGTTGGACAAAGCGCCAAGAGACCCAGTACTTC	CASSWTKRQETQYF
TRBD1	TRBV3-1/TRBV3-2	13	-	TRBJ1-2	TGTGCCAGCAGCGGGGGACAGGCGTATGGCTACACCTTC	CASSGGQAYGYTF
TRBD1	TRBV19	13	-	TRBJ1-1	TGTGCCAGTAGCCGGGACAGGGACGCTGAAGCTTTCTTT	CASSRDRDAEAFF
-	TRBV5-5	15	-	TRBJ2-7	TGTGCCAGCAGCTTCGGCGGGGACCTCTCCTACGAGCAGTACTTC	CASSFGGDLSYEQYF
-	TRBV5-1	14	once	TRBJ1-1	TGCGCCAGCAGCTTGGTGGCCCAGAACACTGAAGCTTTCTTT	CASSLVAQNTEAFF
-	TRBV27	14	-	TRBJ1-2	TGTGCCAGCAGTGAAACGGACAGAGACTATGGCTACACCTTC	CASSETDRDYGYTF
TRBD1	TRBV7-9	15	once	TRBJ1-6	TGTGCCAGCAGCCCCCTGACAGGGCTAGGTTCACCCCTCCACTTT	CASSPLTGLGSPLHF
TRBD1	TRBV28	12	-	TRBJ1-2	TGTGCCAGCACCTCGACAGGGAGTGGCTACACCTTC	CASTSTGSGYTF
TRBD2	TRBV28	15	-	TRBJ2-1	TGTGCCAGCGGGCGGGCGGGAGAGCCAAACAATGAGCAGTTCTTC	CASGRAGEPNNEQFF
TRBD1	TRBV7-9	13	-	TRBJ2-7	TGTGCCAGCAGCCCGAGGGACAGGGTGGCCCAGTACTTC	CASSPRDRVAQYF
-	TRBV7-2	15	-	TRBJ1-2	TGTGCCAGCAGTTCTAACTTGGGGGCTGTGTTTGACTACACCTTC	CASSSNLGAVFDYTF
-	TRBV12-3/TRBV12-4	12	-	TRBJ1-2	TGTGCCAGCAGCACTCTAATTATAGGCTACACCTTC	CASSTLIIGYTF
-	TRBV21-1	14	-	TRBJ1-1	TGTGCCAGCAGCAAAGACACGTGGAACACTGAAGCTTTCTTT	CASSKDTWNTEAFF
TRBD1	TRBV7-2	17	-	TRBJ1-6	TGTGCCAGCAGCTTAGTAGCCGCTGCAGGGGGCTATTCACCCCTCCACTTT	CASSLVAAAGGYSPLHF
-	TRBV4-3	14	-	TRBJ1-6	TGCGCCAGCAGCAGGAGCTCCTATAATTCACCCCTCCACTTT	CASSRSSYNSPLHF
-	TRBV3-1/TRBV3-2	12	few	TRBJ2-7	TGTGCCAGCAGCCAACTCTCCTACGAGCAGTACTTC	CASSQLSYEQYF
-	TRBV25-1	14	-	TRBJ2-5	TGTGCCAGCAGTGACAGGGGCACCCAAGAGACCCAGTACTTC	CASSDRGTQETQYF
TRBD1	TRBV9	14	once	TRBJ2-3	TGTGCCAGCAGCGCCGGACAGGTCACAGATACGCAGTATTTT	CASSAGQVTDTQYF
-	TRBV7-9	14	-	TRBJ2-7	TGTGCCAGCAGCCCCCGGGTGGGGGGCTACGAGCAGTACTTC	CASSPRVGGYEQYF
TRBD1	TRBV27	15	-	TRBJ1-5	TGTGCCAGCAGTCGACAGGGGCCTAGCAATCAGCCCCAGCATTTT	CASSRQGPSNQPQHF
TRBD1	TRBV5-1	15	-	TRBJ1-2	TGCGCCAGCAGCCCCGGACAAGTGACAGGGCATGGCTACACCTTC	CASSPGQVTGHGYTF
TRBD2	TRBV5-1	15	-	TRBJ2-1	TGCGCCAGCAGCCTAGGGACTAGCTCCTACAATGAGCAGTTCTTC	CASSLGTSSYNEQFF
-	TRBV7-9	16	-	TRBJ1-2	TGTGCCAGCAGCTATTATTCTAACACAGCTAACTATGGCTACACCTTC	CASSYYSNTANYGYTF
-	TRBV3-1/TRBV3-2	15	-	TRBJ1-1	TGTGCCAGCAGCCAAGAATCTAGGGGGACGGCTGAAGCTTTCTTT	CASSQESRGTAEAFF
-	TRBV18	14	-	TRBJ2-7	TGTGCCAGCTCACCAGCGGCAAGCTCCTACGAGCAGTACTTC	CASSPAASSYEQYF
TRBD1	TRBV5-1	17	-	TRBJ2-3	TGCGCCAGCAGCCTTTACAGGGGCCTCCAGGGTACAGATACGCAGTATTTT	CASSLYRGLQGTDTQYF
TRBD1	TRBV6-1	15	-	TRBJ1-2	TGTGCCAGCAGTGAAGGAAGGGGGCAGATTGATGGCTACACCTTC	CASSEGRGQIDGYTF
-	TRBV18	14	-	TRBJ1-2	TGTGCCAGCTCAGGGCAGGGAGGAAACTATGGCTACACCTTC	CASSGQGGNYGYTF
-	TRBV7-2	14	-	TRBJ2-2	TGTGCCAGCAGCTCCACTGTTAACACCGGGGAGCTGTTTTTT	CASSSTVNTGELFF
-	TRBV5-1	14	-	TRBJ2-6	TGCGCCAGCAGCTTGTCACAGGGGGCCAACGTCCTGACTTTC	CASSLSQGANVLTF
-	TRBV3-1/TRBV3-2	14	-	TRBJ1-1	TGTGCCAGCAGCAACCTCGACAGGAACACTGAAGCTTTCTTT	CASSNLDRNTEAFF
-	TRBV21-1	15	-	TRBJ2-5	TGTGCCAGCAGCAACGGGGGATGGGGGCAAGAGACCCAGTACTTC	CASSNGGWGQETQYF
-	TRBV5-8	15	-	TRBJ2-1	TGTGCCAGCAGCTTGGGAGGGGGCTCCTACAATGAGCAGTTCTTC	CASSLGGGSYNEQFF
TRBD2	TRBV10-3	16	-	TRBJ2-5	TGTGCCATCAGTGAGTCTCGGACTAGCGGGAAAGAGACCCAGTACTTC	CAISESRTSGKETQYF
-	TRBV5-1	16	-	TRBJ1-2	TGCGCCAGCAGCGCAGGTCCTTCATCTGCTAACTATGGCTACACCTTC	CASSAGPSSANYGYTF
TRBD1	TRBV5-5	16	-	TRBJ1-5	TGTGCCAGCAGCTTGGTAGGACAGGGACTCAATCAGCCCCAGCATTTT	CASSLVGQGLNQPQHF
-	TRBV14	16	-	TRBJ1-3	TGTGCCAGCAGCCAAGAGGGGGGGTTCCGCGGAAACACCATATATTTT	CASSQEGGFRGNTIYF
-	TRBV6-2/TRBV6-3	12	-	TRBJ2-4	TGTGCCAGCAGTCAGGGCCCCCGTATTCAGTACTTC	CASSQGPRIQYF
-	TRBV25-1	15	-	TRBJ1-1	TGTGCCAGCAGTAGAACAGGGCTTAGGCACACTGAAGCTTTCTTT	CASSRTGLRHTEAFF
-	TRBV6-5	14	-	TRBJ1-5	TGTGCCAGCAGTTACGGCCAGGGAGGGCGGCCCCAGCATTTT	CASSYGQGGRPQHF
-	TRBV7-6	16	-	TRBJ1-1	TGTGCCAGCAGCGGATACCAGGGGAGGGGGGACACTGAAGCTTTCTTT	CASSGYQGRGDTEAFF
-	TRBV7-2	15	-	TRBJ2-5	TGTGCCAGCAGCTTAGTCAGGGTAGAAAGGGAGACCCAGTACTTC	CASSLVRVERETQYF
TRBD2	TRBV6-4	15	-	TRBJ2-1	TGTGCCAGCAGCCCACTAGCGGGGGGTTGGGGTGAGCAGTTCTTC	CASSPLAGGWGEQFF
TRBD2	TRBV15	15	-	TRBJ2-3	TGTGCCACCAGCAGAAGGACTAGCGCCACAGATACGCAGTATTTT	CATSRRTSATDTQYF
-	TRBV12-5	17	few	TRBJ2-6	TGTGCTAGTGGCTTTCGGGACTTATTCTCTGGGGCCAACGTCCTGACTTTC	CASGFRDLFSGANVLTF
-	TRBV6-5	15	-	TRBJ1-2	TGTGCCAGCAGTTACGGGGACTTGGAGGGTAAGGACTACACCTTC	CASSYGDLEGKDYTF
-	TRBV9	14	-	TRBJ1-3	TGTGCCAGCAGCGCCCCAGGGCAAGGAGACACCATATATTTT	CASSAPGQGDTIYF
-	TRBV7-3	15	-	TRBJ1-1	TGTGCCAGCAGCTTAAACGGGCCGGGCCAGGGCGAAGCTTTCTTT	CASSLNGPGQGEAFF
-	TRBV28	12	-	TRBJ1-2	TGTGCCAGCAGAGTGAGCGCGGATGGCTACACCTTC	CASRVSADGYTF
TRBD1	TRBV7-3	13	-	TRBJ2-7	TGTGCCAGCAGCTTAATACAGGGGGGCGAGCAGTACTTC	CASSLIQGGEQYF
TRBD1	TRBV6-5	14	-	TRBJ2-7	TGTGCCAGCAGTTACTCACAGGGGGCCTACGAGCAGTACTTC	CASSYSQGAYEQYF
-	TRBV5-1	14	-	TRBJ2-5	TGCGCCAGCTCTAGGCCCGGGATCGGAGAGACCCAGTACTTC	CASSRPGIGETQYF
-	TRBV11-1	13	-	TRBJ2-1	TGTGCCAGCAGCTTAGACAGAAACAATGAGCAGTTCTTC	CASSLDRNNEQFF
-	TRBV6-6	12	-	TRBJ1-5	TGTGCCAGCAGTTACGTCCAGGGCCTCCAGCATTTT	CASSYVQGLQHF
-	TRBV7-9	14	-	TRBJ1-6	TGTGCCAGCAGCTTCGACAGCCTTAATTCACCCCTCCACTTT	CASSFDSLNSPLHF
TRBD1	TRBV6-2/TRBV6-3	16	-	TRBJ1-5	TGTGCCAGCAGCCATCATGAGACAGGGGGCACTCAGCCCCAGCATTTT	CASSHHETGGTQPQHF
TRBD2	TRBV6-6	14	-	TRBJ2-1	TGTGCCAGCAGTTCCCAACTAGCGGGAAACGAGCAGTTCTTC	CASSSQLAGNEQFF
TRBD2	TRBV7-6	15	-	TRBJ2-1	TGTGCCAGCAGCTTCGCGGGAGCGGCCTACAATGAGCAGTTCTTC	CASSFAGAAYNEQFF
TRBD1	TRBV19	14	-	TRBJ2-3	TGTGCCAGTAAACAGGGGGGACTGACAGATACGCAGTATTTT	CASKQGGLTDTQYF